This T cell receptor beta chain was identified in a study of identical twins. Germline CDR1 and CDR2: MGHDK and SYGVNS. The CDR3 sequence is 16 residues long. V was cut by 2 bases and J by 1 base, with 13 bases left in between. TCRdb re-derived calls from the 5' RACE reads in MiXCR, one entry per CDR3 protein. The data hold a few hundred thousand distinct CDR3 sequences, with about 9% observed a single time. V and J are TRBV25-1 and TRBJ2-3, with D perhaps being TRBD1 or TRBD2 (5 bases each). This receptor was identified in a woman aged 50 to 60 in good health. The sequenced sample consisted of naive T cells sorted from blood. CDR3 DNA: TGTGCCAGCAGTGAAGCAGGGACCCCACGCACAGATACGCAGTATTTT. This translates into CASSEAGTPRTDTQYF.